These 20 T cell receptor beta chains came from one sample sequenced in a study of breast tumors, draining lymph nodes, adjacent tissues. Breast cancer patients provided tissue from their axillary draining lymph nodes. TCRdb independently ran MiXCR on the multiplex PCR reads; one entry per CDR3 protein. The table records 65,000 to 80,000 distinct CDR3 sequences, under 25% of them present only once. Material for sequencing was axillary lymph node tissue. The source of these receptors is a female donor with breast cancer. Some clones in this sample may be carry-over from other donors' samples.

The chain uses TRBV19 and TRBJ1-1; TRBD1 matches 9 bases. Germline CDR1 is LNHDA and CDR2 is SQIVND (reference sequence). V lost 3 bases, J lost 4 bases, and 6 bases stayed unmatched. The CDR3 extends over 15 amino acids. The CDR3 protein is CASSMGQGRSTEAFF. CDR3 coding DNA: TGTGCCAGTAGTATGGGACAGGGACGGAGCACTGAAGCTTTCTTT.

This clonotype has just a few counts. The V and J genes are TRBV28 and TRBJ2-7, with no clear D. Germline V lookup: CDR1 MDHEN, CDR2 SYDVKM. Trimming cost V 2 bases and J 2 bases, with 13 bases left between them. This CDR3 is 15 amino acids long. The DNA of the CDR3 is TGTGCCAGCAGTTTAGATCGGCAACACCCCTACGAGCAGTACTTC. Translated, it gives CASSLDRQHPYEQYF. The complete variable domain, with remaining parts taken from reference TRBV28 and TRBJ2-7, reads DVKVTQSSRYLVKRTGEKVFLECVQDMDHENMFWYRQDPGLGLRLIYFSYDVKMKEKGDIPEGYSVSREKKERFSLILESASTNQTSMYLCASSLDRQHPYEQYFGPGTRLTVT.

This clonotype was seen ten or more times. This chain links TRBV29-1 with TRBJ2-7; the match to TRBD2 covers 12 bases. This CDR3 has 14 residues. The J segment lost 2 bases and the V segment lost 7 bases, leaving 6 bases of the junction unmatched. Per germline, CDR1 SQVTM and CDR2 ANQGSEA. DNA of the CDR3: TGCAGCGCGAGACTAGCGGGAGTCCCCTACGAGCAGTACTTC. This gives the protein CSARLAGVPYEQYF.

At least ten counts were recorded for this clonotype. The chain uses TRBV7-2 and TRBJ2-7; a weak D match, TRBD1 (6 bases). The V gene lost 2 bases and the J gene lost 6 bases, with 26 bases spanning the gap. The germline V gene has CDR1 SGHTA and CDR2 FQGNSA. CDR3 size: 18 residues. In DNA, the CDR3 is TGTGCCAGCAGCTTAAACGGACCTATAGGGACAAGCGGCTCCGAGCAGTACTTC. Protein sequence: CASSLNGPIGTSGSEQYF. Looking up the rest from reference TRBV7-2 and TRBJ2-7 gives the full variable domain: GAGVSQSPSNKVTEKGKDVELRCDPISGHTALYWYRQSLGQGLEFLIYFQGNSAPDKSGLPSDRFSAERTGGSVSTLTIQRTQQEDSAVYLCASSLNGPIGTSGSEQYFGPGTRLTVT.

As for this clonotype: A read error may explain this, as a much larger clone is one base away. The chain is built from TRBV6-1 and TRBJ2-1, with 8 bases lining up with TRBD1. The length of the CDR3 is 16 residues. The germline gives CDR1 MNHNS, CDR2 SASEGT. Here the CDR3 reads CASSEPWDRNYNVQFF. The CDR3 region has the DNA TGTGCCAGCAGTGAACCGTGGGACAGGAACTACAATGTGCAGTTCTTC.

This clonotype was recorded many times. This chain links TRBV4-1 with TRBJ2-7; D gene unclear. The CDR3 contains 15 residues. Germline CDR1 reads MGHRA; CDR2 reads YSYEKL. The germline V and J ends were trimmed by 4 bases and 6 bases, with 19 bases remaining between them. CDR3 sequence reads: CASSPHAGLGTEQYF. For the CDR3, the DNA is TGCGCCAGCAGCCCACATGCCGGGCTGGGAACCGAGCAGTACTTC.

This chain's CDR3 is CASSIRGDPTRGDTQYF. CDR3 bases: TGTGCCAGTAGTATACGGGGCGACCCTACACGGGGAGATACGCAGTATTTT. The J gene is TRBJ2-3, the V gene TRBV19; perhaps D is TRBD1 or TRBD2 (5 bases each). V dropped 2 bases and J dropped 5 bases, with 20 bases sitting between them. The germline V gene has CDR1 LNHDA and CDR2 SQIVND (reference sequence). The CDR3 loop spans 17 amino acids.

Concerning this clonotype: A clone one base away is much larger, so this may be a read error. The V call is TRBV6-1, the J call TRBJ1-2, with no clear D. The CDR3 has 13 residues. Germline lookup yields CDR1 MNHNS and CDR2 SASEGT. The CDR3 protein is CAISGYTNYGYTF. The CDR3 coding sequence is TGTGCCATCAGTGGTTACACGAACTATGGCTACACCTTC.

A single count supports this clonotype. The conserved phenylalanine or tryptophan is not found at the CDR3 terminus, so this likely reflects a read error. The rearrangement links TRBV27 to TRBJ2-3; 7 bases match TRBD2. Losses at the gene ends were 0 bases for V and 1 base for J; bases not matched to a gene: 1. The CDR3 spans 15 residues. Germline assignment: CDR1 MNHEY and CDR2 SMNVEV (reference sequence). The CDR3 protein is CASSLSGLGTDTQYY. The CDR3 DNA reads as TGTGCCAGCAGTTTATCAGGACTAGGCACAGATACGCAGTATTAT.

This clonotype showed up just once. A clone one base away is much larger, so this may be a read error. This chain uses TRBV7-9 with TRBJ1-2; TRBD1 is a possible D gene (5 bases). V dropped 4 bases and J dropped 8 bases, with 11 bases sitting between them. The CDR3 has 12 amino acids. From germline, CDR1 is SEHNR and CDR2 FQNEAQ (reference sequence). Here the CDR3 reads CASSSRGRGYTF. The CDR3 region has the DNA TGTGCCAGCAGCTCGCGGGGGAGGGGCTACACCTTC.

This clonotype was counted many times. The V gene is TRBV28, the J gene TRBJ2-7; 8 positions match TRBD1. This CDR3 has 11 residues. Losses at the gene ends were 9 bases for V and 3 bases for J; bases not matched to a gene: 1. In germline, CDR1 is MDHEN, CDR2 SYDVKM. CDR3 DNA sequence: TGTGCCAGTACAGGGGGCTACGAGCAGTACTTC. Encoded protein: CASTGGYEQYF.

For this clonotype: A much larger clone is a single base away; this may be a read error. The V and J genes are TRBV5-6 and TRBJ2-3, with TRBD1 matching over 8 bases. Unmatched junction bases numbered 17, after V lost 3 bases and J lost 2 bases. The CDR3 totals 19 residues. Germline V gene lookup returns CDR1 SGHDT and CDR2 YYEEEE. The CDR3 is CASSSARLRTGTITDTQYF. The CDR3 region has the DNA TGTGCCAGCAGCTCGGCTAGGCTTCGGACAGGGACGATCACAGATACGCAGTATTTT.

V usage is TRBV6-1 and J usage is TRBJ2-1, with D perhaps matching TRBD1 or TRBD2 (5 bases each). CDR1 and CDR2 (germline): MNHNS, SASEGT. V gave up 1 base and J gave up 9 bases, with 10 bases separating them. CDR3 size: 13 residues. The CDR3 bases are TGTGCCAGCAGTGAAGTAGGGGCGGGTGAGCAGTTCTTC. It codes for CASSEVGAGEQFF.

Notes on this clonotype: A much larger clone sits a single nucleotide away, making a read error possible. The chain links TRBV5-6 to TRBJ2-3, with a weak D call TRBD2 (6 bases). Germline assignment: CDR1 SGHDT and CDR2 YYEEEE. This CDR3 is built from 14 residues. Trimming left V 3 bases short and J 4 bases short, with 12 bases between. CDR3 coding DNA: TGTGCCAGCAGCTCCATTGGGGGGTCAGATACGCAGTATTTT. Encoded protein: CASSSIGGSDTQYF.

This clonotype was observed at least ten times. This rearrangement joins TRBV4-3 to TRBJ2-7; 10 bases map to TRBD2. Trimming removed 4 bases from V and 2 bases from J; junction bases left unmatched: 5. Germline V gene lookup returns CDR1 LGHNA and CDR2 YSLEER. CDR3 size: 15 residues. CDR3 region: CASSLAGGPPYEQYF. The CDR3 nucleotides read TGCGCCAGCAGCCTAGCGGGAGGACCCCCCTACGAGCAGTACTTC.

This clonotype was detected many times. CDR3 in DNA: TGCAGCTCGTGGACAGACTTCTACGAGCAGTACTTC. This codes for CSSWTDFYEQYF. The chain is built from TRBV29-1 and TRBJ2-7, with D perhaps matching TRBD1 (6 bases). The CDR3 is 12 amino acids. The germline V and J ends were trimmed by 8 bases and 3 bases, with 14 bases remaining between them. Germline CDR1 SQVTM, CDR2 ANQGSEA.

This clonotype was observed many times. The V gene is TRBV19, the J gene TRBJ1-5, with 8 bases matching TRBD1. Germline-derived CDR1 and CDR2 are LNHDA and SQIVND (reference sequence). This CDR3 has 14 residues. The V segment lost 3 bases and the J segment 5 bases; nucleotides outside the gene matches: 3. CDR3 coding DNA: TGTGCCAGTAGTATCGGACAGGGCGATCAGCCCCAGCATTTT. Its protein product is CASSIGQGDQPQHF.

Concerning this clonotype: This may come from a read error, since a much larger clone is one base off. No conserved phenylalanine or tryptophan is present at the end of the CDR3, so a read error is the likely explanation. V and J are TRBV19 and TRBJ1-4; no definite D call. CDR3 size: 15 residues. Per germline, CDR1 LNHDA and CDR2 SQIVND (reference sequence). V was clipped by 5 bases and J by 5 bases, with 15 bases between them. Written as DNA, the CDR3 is TGTGCCAGTAGTCCCGGTGGCAGCTACAATGAAAAACTGTTTCTT. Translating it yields CASSPGGSYNEKLFL.

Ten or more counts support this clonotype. DNA of the CDR3: TGCAGTGCTACAACGGACAGGGGGTCCTACGAGCAGTACTTC. Protein: CSATTDRGSYEQYF. The rearrangement uses TRBV20-1 and TRBJ2-7; 10 bases match TRBD1. Germline CDR1 and CDR2: DFQATT and SNEGSKA (reference sequence). The V and J ends lost 4 bases and 1 base, in that order; junction bases with no gene match: 4. The CDR3 contains 14 residues.

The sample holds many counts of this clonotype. The CDR3 here is CASSLMGPYNSPLHF. DNA of the CDR3: TGTGCCAGCAGCTTGATGGGTCCCTATAATTCACCCCTCCACTTT. V is TRBV7-8 and J is TRBJ1-6; D unresolved. Germline V lookup: CDR1 SGHVS, CDR2 FQNEAQ. This CDR3 contains 15 residues. Deletions cut 3 bases from V and 2 bases from J, with 8 bases between.